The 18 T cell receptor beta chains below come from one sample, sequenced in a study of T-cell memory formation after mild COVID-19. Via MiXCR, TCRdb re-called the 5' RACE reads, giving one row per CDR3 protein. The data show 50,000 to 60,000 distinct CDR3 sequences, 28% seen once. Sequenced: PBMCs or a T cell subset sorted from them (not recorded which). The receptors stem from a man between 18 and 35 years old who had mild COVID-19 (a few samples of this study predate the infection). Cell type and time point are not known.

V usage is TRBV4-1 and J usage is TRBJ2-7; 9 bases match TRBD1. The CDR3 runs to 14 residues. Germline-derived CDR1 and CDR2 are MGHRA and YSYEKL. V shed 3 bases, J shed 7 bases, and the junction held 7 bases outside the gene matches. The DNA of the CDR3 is TGCGCCAGCAGCCATGGGGACAGGGCTTGGGAGCAGTACTTC. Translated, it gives CASSHGDRAWEQYF.

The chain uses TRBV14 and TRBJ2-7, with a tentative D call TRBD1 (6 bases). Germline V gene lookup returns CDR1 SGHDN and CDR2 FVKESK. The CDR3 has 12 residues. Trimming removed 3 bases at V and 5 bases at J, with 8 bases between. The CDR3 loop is CASSHRGNEQYF. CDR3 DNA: TGTGCCAGCAGCCACAGGGGAAACGAGCAGTACTTC.

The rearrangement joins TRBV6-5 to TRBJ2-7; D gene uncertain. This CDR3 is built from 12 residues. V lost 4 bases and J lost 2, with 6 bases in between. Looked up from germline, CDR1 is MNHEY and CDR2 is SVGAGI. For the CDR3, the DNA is TGTGCCAGCAGTTCCCGGGCCTACGAGCAGTACTTC. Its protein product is CASSSRAYEQYF.

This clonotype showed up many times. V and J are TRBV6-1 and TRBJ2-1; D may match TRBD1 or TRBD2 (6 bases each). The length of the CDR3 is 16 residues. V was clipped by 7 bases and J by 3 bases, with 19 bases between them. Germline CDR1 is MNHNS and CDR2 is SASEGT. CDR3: CASTERGETDYNEQFF. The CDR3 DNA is TGTGCCAGCACCGAAAGGGGGGAGACTGACTACAATGAGCAGTTCTTC.

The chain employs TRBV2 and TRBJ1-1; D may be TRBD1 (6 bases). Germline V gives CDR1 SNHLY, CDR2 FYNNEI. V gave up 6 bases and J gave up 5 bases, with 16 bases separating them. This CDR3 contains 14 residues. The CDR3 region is CASRGYQGFTEAFF. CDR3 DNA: TGTGCCAGCAGAGGGTACCAGGGGTTTACTGAAGCTTTCTTT.

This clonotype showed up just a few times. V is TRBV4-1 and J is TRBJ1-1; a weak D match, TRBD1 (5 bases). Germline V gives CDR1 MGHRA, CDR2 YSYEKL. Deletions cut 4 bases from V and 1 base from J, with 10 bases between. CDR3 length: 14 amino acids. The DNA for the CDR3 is TGCGCCAGCAGCCTCGGGACTGCGAACACTGAAGCTTTCTTT. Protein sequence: CASSLGTANTEAFF.

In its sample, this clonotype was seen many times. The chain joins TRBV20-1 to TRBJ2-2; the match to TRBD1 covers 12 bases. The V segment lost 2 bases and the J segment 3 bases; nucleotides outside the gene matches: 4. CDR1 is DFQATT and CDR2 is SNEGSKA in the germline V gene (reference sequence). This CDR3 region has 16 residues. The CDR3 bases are TGCAGTGCTAGACCGGGACAGGGGGCTGACACCGGGGAGCTGTTTTTT. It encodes CSARPGQGADTGELFF.

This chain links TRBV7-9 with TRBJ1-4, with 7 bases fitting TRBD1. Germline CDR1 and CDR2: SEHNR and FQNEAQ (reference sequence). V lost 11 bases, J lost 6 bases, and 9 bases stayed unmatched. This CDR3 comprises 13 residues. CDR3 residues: CAGSTGTDEKLFF. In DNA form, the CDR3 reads TGTGCCGGGTCGACCGGGACAGATGAAAAACTGTTTTTT.

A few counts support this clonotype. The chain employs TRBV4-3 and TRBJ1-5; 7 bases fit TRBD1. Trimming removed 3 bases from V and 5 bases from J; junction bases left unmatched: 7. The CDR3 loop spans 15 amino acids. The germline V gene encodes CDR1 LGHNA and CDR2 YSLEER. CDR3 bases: TGCGCCAGCAGCCAGGGTCTCAGGGGGTATCAGCCCCAGCATTTT. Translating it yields CASSQGLRGYQPQHF.

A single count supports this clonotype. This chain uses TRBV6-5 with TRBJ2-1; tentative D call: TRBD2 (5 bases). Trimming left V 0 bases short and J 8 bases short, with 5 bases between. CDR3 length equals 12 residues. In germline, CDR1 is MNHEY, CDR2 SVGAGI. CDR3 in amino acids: CASSYSRDEQFF. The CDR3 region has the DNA TGTGCCAGCAGTTACTCGAGGGATGAGCAGTTCTTC.

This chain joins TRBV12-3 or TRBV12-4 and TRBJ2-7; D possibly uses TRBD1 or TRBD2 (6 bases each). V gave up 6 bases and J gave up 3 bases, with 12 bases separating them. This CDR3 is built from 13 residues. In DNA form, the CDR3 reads TGTGCCAGCAGCGGGGGCAGGGGCTACGAGCAGTACTTC. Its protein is CASSGGRGYEQYF.

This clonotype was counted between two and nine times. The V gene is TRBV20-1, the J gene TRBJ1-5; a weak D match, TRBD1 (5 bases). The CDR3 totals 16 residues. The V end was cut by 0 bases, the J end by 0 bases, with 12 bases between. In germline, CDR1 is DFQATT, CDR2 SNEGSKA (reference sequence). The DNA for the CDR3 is TGCAGTGCTAGAGATAGGGGAGGGTATAGCAATCAGCCCCAGCATTTT. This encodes CSARDRGGYSNQPQHF.

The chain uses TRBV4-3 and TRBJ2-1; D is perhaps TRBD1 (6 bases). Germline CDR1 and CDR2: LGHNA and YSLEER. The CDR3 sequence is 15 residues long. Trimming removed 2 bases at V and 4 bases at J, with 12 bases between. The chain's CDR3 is CASSQFRDTYNEQFF. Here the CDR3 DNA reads TGCGCCAGCAGCCAATTTAGGGACACTTACAATGAGCAGTTCTTC.

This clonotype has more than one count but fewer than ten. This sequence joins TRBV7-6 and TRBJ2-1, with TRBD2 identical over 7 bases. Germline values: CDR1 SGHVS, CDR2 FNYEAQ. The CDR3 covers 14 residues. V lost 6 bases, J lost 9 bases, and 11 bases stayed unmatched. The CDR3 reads CASSDRLAQGEQFF. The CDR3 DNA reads TGTGCCAGCAGTGACAGACTAGCCCAGGGTGAGCAGTTCTTC.

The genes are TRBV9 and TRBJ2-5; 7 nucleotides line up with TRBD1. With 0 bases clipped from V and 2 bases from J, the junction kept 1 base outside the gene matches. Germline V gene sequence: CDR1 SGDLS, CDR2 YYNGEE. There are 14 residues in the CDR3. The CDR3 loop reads CASSVGTGQETQYF. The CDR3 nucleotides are TGTGCCAGCAGCGTAGGGACAGGACAAGAGACCCAGTACTTC.

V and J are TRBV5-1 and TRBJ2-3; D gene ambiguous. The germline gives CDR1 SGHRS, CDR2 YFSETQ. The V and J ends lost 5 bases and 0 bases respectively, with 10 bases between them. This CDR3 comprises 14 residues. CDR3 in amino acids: CASSRISSTDTQYF. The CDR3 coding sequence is TGCGCCAGCAGTAGAATCTCTAGCACAGATACGCAGTATTTT.

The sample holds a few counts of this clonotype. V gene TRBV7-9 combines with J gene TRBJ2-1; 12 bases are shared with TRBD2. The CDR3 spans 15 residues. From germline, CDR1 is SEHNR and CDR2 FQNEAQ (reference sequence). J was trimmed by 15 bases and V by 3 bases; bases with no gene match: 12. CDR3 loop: CASSFPSGGASRAFF. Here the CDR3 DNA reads TGTGCCAGCAGCTTTCCTAGCGGGGGGGCCTCCCGCGCGTTCTTC. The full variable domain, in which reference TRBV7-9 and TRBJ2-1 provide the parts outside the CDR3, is DTGVSQNPRHKITKRGQNVTFRCDPISEHNRLYWYRQTLGQGPEFLTYFQNEAQLEKSRLLSDRFSAERPKGSFSTLEIQRTEQGDSAMYLCASSFPSGGASRAFFGPGTRLTVL.

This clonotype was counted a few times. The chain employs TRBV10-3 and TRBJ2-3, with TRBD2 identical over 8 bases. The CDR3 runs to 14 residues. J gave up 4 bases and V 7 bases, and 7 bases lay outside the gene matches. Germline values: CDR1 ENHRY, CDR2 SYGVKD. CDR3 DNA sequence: TGTGCCATCATGGCGGGGGGCCTCCCAGATACGCAGTATTTT. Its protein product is CAIMAGGLPDTQYF.